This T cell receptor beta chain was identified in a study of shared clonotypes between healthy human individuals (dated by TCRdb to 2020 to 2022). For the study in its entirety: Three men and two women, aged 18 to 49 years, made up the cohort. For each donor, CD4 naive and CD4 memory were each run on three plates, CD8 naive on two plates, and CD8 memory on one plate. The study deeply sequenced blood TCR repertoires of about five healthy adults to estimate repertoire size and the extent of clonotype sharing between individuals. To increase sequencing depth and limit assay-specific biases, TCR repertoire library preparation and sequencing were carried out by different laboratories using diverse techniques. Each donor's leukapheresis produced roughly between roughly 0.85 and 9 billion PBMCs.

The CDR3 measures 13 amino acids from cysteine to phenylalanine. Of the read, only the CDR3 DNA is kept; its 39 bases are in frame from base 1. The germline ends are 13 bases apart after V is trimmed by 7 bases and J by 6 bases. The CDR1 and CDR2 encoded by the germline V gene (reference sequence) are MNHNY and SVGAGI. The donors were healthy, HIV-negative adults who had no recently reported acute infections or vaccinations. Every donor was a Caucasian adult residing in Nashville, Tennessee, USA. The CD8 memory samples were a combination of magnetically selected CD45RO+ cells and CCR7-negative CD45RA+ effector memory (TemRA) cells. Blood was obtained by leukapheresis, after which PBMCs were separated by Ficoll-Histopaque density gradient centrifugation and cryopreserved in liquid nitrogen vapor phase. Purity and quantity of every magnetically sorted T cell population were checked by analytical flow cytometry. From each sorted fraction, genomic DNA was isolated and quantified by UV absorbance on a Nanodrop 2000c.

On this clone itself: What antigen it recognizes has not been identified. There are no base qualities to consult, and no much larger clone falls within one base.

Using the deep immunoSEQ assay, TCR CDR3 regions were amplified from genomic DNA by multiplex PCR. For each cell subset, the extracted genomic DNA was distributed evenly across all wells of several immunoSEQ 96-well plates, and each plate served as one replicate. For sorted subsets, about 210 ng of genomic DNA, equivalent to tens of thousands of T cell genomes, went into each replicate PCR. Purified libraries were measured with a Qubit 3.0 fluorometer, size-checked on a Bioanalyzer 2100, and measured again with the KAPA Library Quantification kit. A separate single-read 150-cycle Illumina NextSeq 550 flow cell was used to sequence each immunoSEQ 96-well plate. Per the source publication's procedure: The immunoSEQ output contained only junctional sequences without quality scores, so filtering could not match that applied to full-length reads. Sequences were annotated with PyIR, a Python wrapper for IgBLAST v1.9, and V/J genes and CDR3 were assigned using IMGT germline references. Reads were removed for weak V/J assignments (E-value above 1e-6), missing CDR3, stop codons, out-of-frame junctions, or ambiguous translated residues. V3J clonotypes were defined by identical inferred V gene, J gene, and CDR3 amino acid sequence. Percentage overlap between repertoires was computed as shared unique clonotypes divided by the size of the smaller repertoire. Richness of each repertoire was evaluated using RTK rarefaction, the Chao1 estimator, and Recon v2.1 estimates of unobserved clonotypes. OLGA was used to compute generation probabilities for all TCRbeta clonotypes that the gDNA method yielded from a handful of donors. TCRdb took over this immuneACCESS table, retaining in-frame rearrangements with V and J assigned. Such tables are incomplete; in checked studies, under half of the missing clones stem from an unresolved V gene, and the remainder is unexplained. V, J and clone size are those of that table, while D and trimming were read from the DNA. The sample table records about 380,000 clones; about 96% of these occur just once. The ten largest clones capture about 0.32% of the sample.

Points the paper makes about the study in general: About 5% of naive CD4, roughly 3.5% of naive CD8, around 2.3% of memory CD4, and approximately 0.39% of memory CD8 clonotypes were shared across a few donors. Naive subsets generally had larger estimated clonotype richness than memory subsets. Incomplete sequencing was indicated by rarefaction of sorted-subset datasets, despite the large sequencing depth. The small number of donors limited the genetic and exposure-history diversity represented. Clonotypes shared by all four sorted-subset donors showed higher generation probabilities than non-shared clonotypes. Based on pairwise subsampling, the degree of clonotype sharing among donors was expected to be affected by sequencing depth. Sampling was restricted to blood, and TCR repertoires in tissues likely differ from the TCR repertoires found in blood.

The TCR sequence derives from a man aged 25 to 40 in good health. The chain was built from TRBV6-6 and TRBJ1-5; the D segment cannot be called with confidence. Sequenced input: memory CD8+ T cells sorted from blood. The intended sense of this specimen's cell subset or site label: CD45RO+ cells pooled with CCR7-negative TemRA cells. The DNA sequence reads TGTGCCAGCATCGGAACCCTTGTTCAGCCCCAGCATTTT. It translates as CASIGTLVQPQHF.